A selection of T cell receptor gamma chains follows, all from one sample in a study of Vδ1+ human thymocytes. TCRdb re-analyzed the multiplex PCR reads via CATT. The sample lists several thousand gamma-chain clones; 56% were seen once. The sample consisted of Vdelta1+ gamma-delta thymocytes from the thymus. These receptors came from a girl under three years old who had congenital heart surgery. The CDR3 runs from the conserved cysteine through the conserved F or W. Each record gives: V gene, clone size, J gene, CDR3 protein, CDR3 DNA. Rows may omit the clone size; those that give it use once, few, many or a size class.

TRGV9,few,TRGJ1/TRGJ2,CALWEVTETNYYKKLF,TGTGCCTTGTGGGAGGTGACTGAGACTAATTATTATAAGAAACTCTTT
TRGV8,few,TRGJP1,CATWARGSWFKIF,TGTGCCACCTGGGCCCGAGGTAGTTGGTTCAAGATATTT
TRGV3,-,TRGJ1/TRGJ2,CATWDRPVRLIYYKKLF,TGTGCCACCTGGGACAGGCCCGTTCGGCTGATTTATTATAAGAAACTCTTT
TRGV9,few,TRGJP2,CALWDHLNSSDWIKTF,TGTGCCTTGTGGGATCACCTTAATAGTAGTGATTGGATCAAGACGTTT
TRGV9,few,TRGJ1/TRGJ2,CALWEVYRKLF,TGTGCCTTGTGGGAGGTTTATAGGAAACTCTTT
TRGV8,-,TRGJP2,CATWGVYSSDWIKTF,TGTGCCACCTGGGGTGTATATAGTAGTGACTGGATCAAGACGTTT
TRGV9,few,TRGJ1/TRGJ2,CALWEVGVRKLF,TGTGCCTTGTGGGAGGTGGGAGTTCGGAAACTCTTT
TRGV2,few,TRGJ1/TRGJ2,CATWDGPKKLF,TGTGCCACCTGGGACGGGCCGAAGAAACTCTTT
TRGV2,-,TRGJ1/TRGJ2,CATWDGRGYYKKLF,TGTGCCACCTGGGACGGGCGTGGATATTATAAGAAACTCTTT
TRGV9,-,TRGJ1/TRGJ2,CALWEGEKKLF,TGTGCCTTGTGGGAGGGGGAGAAGAAACTCTTT
TRGV9,few,TRGJ1/TRGJ2,CALWEMDKKLF,TGTGCCTTGTGGGAAATGGATAAGAAACTCTTT
TRGV9,few,TRGJ1/TRGJ2,CALWEVKEMIYKKLF,TGTGCCTTGTGGGAGGTAAAGGAGATGATTTATAAGAAACTCTTT
TRGV3,-,TRGJ1/TRGJ2,CATWDRRGCKKLF,TGTGCCACCTGGGACAGGCGTGGTTGCAAGAAACTCTTT
TRGV8,few,TRGJ1/TRGJ2,CATWDGVIKKLF,TGTGCCACCTGGGATGGGGTTATTAAGAAACTCTTT
TRGV9,-,TRGJ1/TRGJ2,CALWETGHYKKLF,TGTGCCTTGTGGGAGACAGGGCATTATAAGAAACTCTTT
TRGV9,-,TRGJP,CALWEVEEELGKKIKVF,TGTGCCTTGTGGGAGGTGGAGGAAGAGTTGGGCAAAAAAATCAAGGTATTT
TRGV4,-,TRGJ1/TRGJ2,CATWDGYKKLF,TGTGCCACCTGGGATGGTTATAAGAAACTCTTT
TRGV9,few,TRGJ1/TRGJ2,CALWEEGEKLF,TGTGCCTTGTGGGAGGAGGGTGAGAAACTCTTT
TRGV8,few,TRGJ1/TRGJ2,CATWDRNYKKLF,TGTGCCACCTGGGATAGGAATTATAAGAAACTCTTT
TRGV2,-,TRGJ1/TRGJ2,CATWDGLYYKKLF,TGTGCCACCTGGGACGGGCTTTATTATAAGAAACTCTTT
TRGV2,-,TRGJ1/TRGJ2,CATQKRGNYYKKLF,TGTGCCACCCAGAAGAGGGGGAATTATTATAAGAAACTCTTT
TRGV9,-,TRGJ1/TRGJ2,CALWEASKKLF,TGTGCCTTGTGGGAGGCATCAAAGAAACTCTTT
TRGV9,few,TRGJ1/TRGJ2,CALWEVSYYKKLF,TGTGCCTTGTGGGAGGTTTCGTATTATAAGAAACTCTTT
TRGV8,-,TRGJ1/TRGJ2,CATWDSLRYKKLF,TGTGCCACCTGGGATTCTCTTAGGTATAAGAAACTCTTT
TRGV9,few,TRGJ1/TRGJ2,CALWEVQGVYKNLF,TGTGCCTTGTGGGAGGTGCAGGGGGTTTATAAGAATCTCTTT
TRGV2,few,TRGJ1/TRGJ2,CATWDDLYYKKLF,TGTGCCACCTGGGACGACCTATATTATAAGAAACTCTTT
TRGV8,-,TRGJ1/TRGJ2,CATWDRFRYKKLF,TGTGCCACCTGGGATAGGTTTCGTTATAAGAAACTCTTT
TRGV2,few,TRGJ1/TRGJ2,CATWDGPWRYKKLF,TGTGCCACCTGGGACGGGCCTTGGAGGTATAAGAAACTCTTT
TRGV5,few,TRGJP2,CATWDRHWIKTF,TGTGCCACCTGGGACAGGCATTGGATCAAGACGTTT
TRGV2,few,TRGJP1,CATWDGWYTTGWFKIF,TGTGCCACCTGGGACGGATGGTATACCACTGGTTGGTTCAAGATATTT
TRGV9,-,TRGJP2,CALWEVNSSDWIKTF,TGTGCCTTGTGGGAGGTCAATAGTAGTGATTGGATCAAGACGTTT
TRGV9,few,TRGJ1/TRGJ2,CALWEVPSKKLF,TGTGCCTTGTGGGAGGTCCCCTCTAAGAAACTCTTT
TRGV9,few,TRGJ1/TRGJ2,CALWEVLIPNYKKLF,TGTGCCTTGTGGGAGGTGCTAATCCCTAATTATAAGAAACTCTTT
TRGV3,few,TRGJP2,CATWDRGLAGGNSSDWIKTF,TGTGCCACCTGGGACAGGGGCCTAGCGGGTGGTAACAGTAGTGATTGGATCAAGACGTTT
TRGV3,few,TRGJ1/TRGJ2,CATWDSGEDKKLF,TGTGCCACCTGGGACAGCGGCGAGGATAAGAAACTCTTT
TRGV8,-,TRGJ1/TRGJ2,CATYDYKKLF,TGTGCCACCTACGATTATAAGAAACTCTTT
TRGV4,-,TRGJ1/TRGJ2,CATWDGKNYYKKLF,TGTGCCACCTGGGATGGGAAGAATTATTATAAGAAACTCTTT
TRGV8,-,TRGJ1/TRGJ2,CATWDPDYYKKLF,TGTGCCACCTGGGACCCTGATTATTATAAGAAACTCTTT
TRGV9,few,TRGJ1/TRGJ2,CALWEVHCPKKLF,TGTGCCTTGTGGGAGGTCCATTGTCCGAAGAAACTCTTT
TRGV9,few,TRGJ1/TRGJ2,CALWVTSTSYYKKLF,TGTGCCTTGTGGGTAACCTCGACAAGTTATTATAAGAAACTCTTT
TRGV8,few,TRGJ1/TRGJ2,CATWDRNYKKLF,TGTGCCACCTGGGATAGAAATTATAAGAAACTCTTT
TRGV9,few,TRGJP2,CALWEVFSSDWIKTF,TGTGCCTTGTGGGAGGTGTTCAGTAGTGATTGGATCAAGACGTTT
TRGV3,-,TRGJP2,CATWDRRSDWIKTF,TGTGCCACCTGGGACCGACGTAGTGATTGGATCAAGACGTTT
TRGV8,few,TRGJ1/TRGJ2,CATWDRTDYKKLF,TGTGCCACCTGGGATAGAACTGATTATAAGAAACTCTTT
TRGV3,few,TRGJ1/TRGJ2,CATWDRQHKKLF,TGTGCCACCTGGGACAGGCAGCATAAGAAACTCTTT
TRGV4,-,TRGJ1/TRGJ2,CATWDLGYKKLF,TGTGCCACCTGGGATTTGGGCTATAAGAAACTCTTT
TRGV2,-,TRGJP1,CATWLGWFKIF,TGTGCCACCTGGTTGGGTTGGTTCAAGATATTT
TRGV9,-,TRGJP2,CALWEASDWIKTF,TGTGCCTTGTGGGAGGCTAGTGATTGGATCAAGACGTTT
TRGV9,-,TRGJ1/TRGJ2,CALWEPYNYYKKLF,TGTGCCTTGTGGGAGCCCTATAATTATTATAAGAAACTCTTT
TRGV2,few,TRGJP2,CATWDRGGSDWIKTF,TGTGCCACCTGGGACAGGGGAGGTAGTGATTGGATCAAGACGTTT
TRGV9,few,TRGJ1/TRGJ2,CALWEPKPDYYKKLF,TGTGCCTTGTGGGAGCCTAAACCTGATTATTATAAGAAACTCTTT
TRGV9,-,TRGJP1,CALWEVLRAGWFKIF,TGTGCCTTGTGGGAGGTGTTAAGAGCTGGTTGGTTCAAGATATTT
TRGV4,few,TRGJ1/TRGJ2,CATWEGIEHYKKLF,TGTGCCACCTGGGAGGGCATAGAGCATTATAAGAAACTCTTT
TRGV4,-,TRGJ1/TRGJ2,CATWDGLKKLF,TGTGCCACCTGGGATGGGCTAAAGAAACTCTTT
TRGV9,few,TRGJ1/TRGJ2,CALWESRRPYKKLF,TGTGCCTTGTGGGAGTCCCGAAGACCGTATAAGAAACTCTTT
TRGV8,-,TRGJ1/TRGJ2,CATWDRGYKKLF,TGTGCCACCTGGGATAGGGGCTATAAGAAACTCTTT
TRGV9,few,TRGJP2,CALWDWGDWIKTF,TGTGCCTTGTGGGATTGGGGTGATTGGATCAAGACGTTT
TRGV4,few,TRGJ1/TRGJ2,CATWDGHLFYKKLF,TGTGCCACCTGGGATGGCCACCTATTTTATAAGAAACTCTTT
TRGV3,few,TRGJP2,CATWDRQKDSSDWIKTF,TGTGCCACCTGGGACAGGCAGAAAGATAGTAGTGATTGGATCAAGACGTTT